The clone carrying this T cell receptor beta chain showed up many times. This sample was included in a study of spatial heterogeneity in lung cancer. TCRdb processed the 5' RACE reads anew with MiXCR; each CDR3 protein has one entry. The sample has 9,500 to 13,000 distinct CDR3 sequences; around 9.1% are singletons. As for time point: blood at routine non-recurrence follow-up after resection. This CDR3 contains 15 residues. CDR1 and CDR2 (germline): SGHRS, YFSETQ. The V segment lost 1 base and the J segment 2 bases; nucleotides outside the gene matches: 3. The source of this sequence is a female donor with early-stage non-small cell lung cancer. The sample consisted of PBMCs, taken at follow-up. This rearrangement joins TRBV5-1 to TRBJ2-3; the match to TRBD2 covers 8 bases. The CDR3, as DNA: TGCGCCAGCAGCTTGTTCGGGAGGGCCACAGATACGCAGTATTTT. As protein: CASSLFGRATDTQYF.